What follows are 27 T cell receptor beta chains derived from one specimen sequenced in a study of blood T cell repertoires in COVID-19. This table comes from immunoSEQ multiplex PCR, and its TCRdb copy is limited to in-frame clones, with some not included. This table has fewer than 150,000 clones, more than 75% appearing once. The sequenced sample was peripheral blood. The receptors shown here come from a woman aged 45 to 65 who had recovered from COVID-19.

V and J are TRBV14 and TRBJ1-2; D is unresolved. This CDR3 comprises 13 residues. The V end was cut by 4 bases, the J end by 6 bases, with 12 bases between. The germline V gene has CDR1 SGHDN and CDR2 FVKESK. The CDR3 bases are TGTGCCAGCAGCCTATCCACGAGGAATGGCTACACCTTC. Protein product: CASSLSTRNGYTF.

The J gene is TRBJ1-2, the V gene TRBV7-2; D perhaps matches TRBD1 (6 bases). Trimming removed 2 bases from V and 4 bases from J, with 14 bases in between. The CDR3 loop spans 15 amino acids. The V gene's germline CDR1 is SGHTA and CDR2 FQGNSA. The CDR3 DNA is TGTGCCAGCAGCTTACCACGGACAGCATCCTATGGCTACACCTTC. Protein: CASSLPRTASYGYTF.

The chain joins TRBV5-8 to TRBJ1-2, with TRBD1 matching over 7 bases. The V gene's germline CDR1 is SGHTS and CDR2 YDEGEE. V trimming: 0 bases; J trimming: 4 bases; junction bases outside the gene matches: 6. This CDR3 region has 15 residues. CDR3 bases: TGTGCCAGCAGCTTGGTAGGAGGGGGCCCCTATGGCTACACCTTC. Protein: CASSLVGGGPYGYTF.

This clone was detected only a few times. This chain links TRBV5-1 with TRBJ2-6, with TRBD1 as a possible D gene (6 bases). Trimming removed 0 bases at V and 7 bases at J, with 11 bases between. The CDR3 sequence is 15 residues long. Germline lookup yields CDR1 SGHRS and CDR2 YFSETQ. CDR3 residues: CASSLGADSANVLTF. The CDR3 nucleotides read TGCGCCAGCAGCTTGGGTGCGGACAGTGCCAACGTCCTGACTTTC.

The gene calls are TRBV30 and TRBJ2-1; D is undetermined. The CDR3 spans 13 residues. Germline V lookup: CDR1 GTSNPN, CDR2 SVGIG (reference sequence). V was cut by 1 base and J by 6 bases, with 10 bases left in between. CDR3 in amino acids: CAWSANNINEQFF. The CDR3 nucleotides read TGTGCCTGGAGTGCCAACAACATCAATGAGCAGTTCTTC.

The rearrangement uses TRBV5-4 and TRBJ1-1; TRBD1 might be the D (5 bases). V shed 0 bases and J shed 1 base, with 13 bases lying between them. CDR1 and CDR2 (germline): SGHNT, YYREEE (reference sequence). CDR3 length: 16 amino acids. Written as DNA, the CDR3 is TGTGCCAGCAGCTTGGGGGGTGCGGGGACGAACACTGAAGCTTTCTTT. Translating gives CASSLGGAGTNTEAFF. Drawing the rest from reference TRBV5-4 and TRBJ1-1, the complete variable domain is ETGVTQSPTHLIKTRGQQVTLRCSSQSGHNTVSWYQQALGQGPQFIFQYYREEENGRGNFPPRFSGLQFPNYSSELNVNALELDDSALYLCASSLGGAGTNTEAFFGQGTRLTVV.

This chain connects TRBV20-1 to TRBJ1-2; no reliable D call. Trimming left V 3 bases short and J 7 bases short, with 6 bases between. The germline gives CDR1 DFQATT, CDR2 SNEGSKA (reference sequence). The CDR3 spans 10 residues. CDR3: CSASGFGYTF. As DNA, the CDR3 is TGCAGTGCTAGCGGGTTTGGCTACACCTTC.

This chain uses TRBV29-1 with TRBJ2-7, with 10 nucleotides matching TRBD1. From germline, CDR1 is SQVTM and CDR2 ANQGSEA. The CDR3 is made up of 13 amino acids. The trim removed 6 bases at V and 4 bases at J, leaving 6 bases unmatched. CDR3 nucleotide sequence: TGCAGCGTCATAGGACAGGGGGTGTACGAGCAGTACTTC. This translates into CSVIGQGVYEQYF.

This chain joins TRBV7-9 and TRBJ2-7, with 8 bases aligning to TRBD1. The junction had 8 bases not matched to a gene; V was cut back by 5 bases and J by 2 bases. Germline V gene sequence: CDR1 SEHNR, CDR2 FQNEAQ (reference sequence). The CDR3 consists of 15 residues. CDR3 DNA: TGTGCCAGCAGCCGAGGACAGGGTCGAACCTACGAGCAGTACTTC. This translates into CASSRGQGRTYEQYF.

This clone was seen once. The chain couples TRBV12-5 to TRBJ1-5; 11 bases fit TRBD1. The germline CDR1 and CDR2 sequences are LGHNT and FRNRAP. Trimming took 5 bases from V and 5 from J; bases not matched to a gene: 5. The CDR3 totals 15 residues. The CDR3 DNA reads TGTGCTAGTGGTGCCGGGACAGGGGGGCATCAGCCCCAGCATTTT. Its protein is CASGAGTGGHQPQHF.

This clone showed up just a few times. The same CDR3 also results from other DNA sequences found in this sample. This chain uses TRBV19 with TRBJ1-4, with D possibly matching TRBD1 (5 bases). Germline V gives CDR1 LNHDA, CDR2 SQIVND (reference sequence). The CDR3 contains 13 residues. With 4 bases removed from V and 7 bases from J, the gap between germline ends came to 10 bases. This CDR3 reads CASSTGGSEKLFF. DNA for the CDR3: TGTGCCAGTAGTACGGGGGGGTCTGAAAAACTGTTTTTT.

This chain uses TRBV2 with TRBJ2-5; possible D gene TRBD1, 5 bases. The CDR3 runs to 13 residues. Trimming removed 4 bases at V and 1 base at J, with 7 bases between. Germline V gives CDR1 SNHLY, CDR2 FYNNEI. Here the CDR3 reads CASSGGSQETQYF. As DNA, the CDR3 is TGTGCCAGCAGTGGGGGCAGCCAAGAGACCCAGTACTTC. Filled out from reference TRBV2 and TRBJ2-5, the complete variable domain reads EPEVTQTPSHQVTQMGQEVILRCVPISNHLYFYWYRQILGQKVEFLVSFYNNEISEKSEIFDDQFSVERPDGSNFTLKIRSTKLEDSAMYFCASSGGSQETQYFGPGTRLLVL.

The rearrangement links TRBV6-6 to TRBJ2-7; 7 bases line up with TRBD1. The V and J ends lost 6 bases and 3 bases, in that order; junction bases with no gene match: 8. Germline loops: CDR1 MNHNY, CDR2 SVGAGI (reference sequence). The CDR3 covers 14 residues. DNA for the CDR3: TGTGCCAGCAGCCCGGACAGGATAAACTACGAGCAGTACTTC. Residues: CASSPDRINYEQYF.

V is TRBV18 and J is TRBJ1-1; perhaps TRBD1 as D (5 bases). The CDR3 runs 13 residues. Trimming stripped 4 bases from V and 3 bases from J, with 9 bases between. The V gene's germline CDR1 is KGHSH and CDR2 LQKENI. DNA of the CDR3: TGTGCCAGCTCACTTGACAGTTACACTGAAGCTTTCTTT. It encodes CASSLDSYTEAFF.

The V gene is TRBV2, the J gene TRBJ1-5; tentative D call: TRBD1 (5 bases). The CDR3 extends over 15 amino acids. V was shortened by 5 bases and J by 3 bases, with 14 bases between the two germline ends. CDR1 is SNHLY and CDR2 is FYNNEI in the germline V gene. CDR3 sequence (DNA): TGTGCCAGCAGTCGTCGGGGGGGAAACAATCAGCCCCAGCATTTT. This encodes CASSRRGGNNQPQHF.

The chain couples TRBV11-2 to TRBJ1-2, with 9 bases that match TRBD1. Trimming cost V 5 bases and J 7 bases; bases outside gene matches: 17. Germline CDR1 is SGHAT and CDR2 is FQNNGV. The CDR3 totals 17 residues. The CDR3 reads CASSLRGPGQGFFGYTF. CDR3 DNA: TGTGCCAGCAGCCTACGGGGTCCGGGACAGGGCTTTTTTGGCTACACCTTC.

This sequence joins TRBV4-3 and TRBJ1-5, with D perhaps TRBD1 (5 bases). V lost 0 bases, J lost 5 bases, and 14 bases lay in between. This CDR3 region has 16 residues. Germline lookup yields CDR1 LGHNA and CDR2 YSLEER. The chain's CDR3 is CASSQDWRQSHQPQHF. CDR3 coding DNA: TGCGCCAGCAGCCAAGATTGGCGACAGTCCCATCAGCCCCAGCATTTT.

The genes are TRBV6-2 or TRBV6-3 and TRBJ2-1, with D tentatively TRBD1 (5 bases). The germline CDR1 and CDR2 sequences are MNHEY and SVGEGT. This CDR3 has 17 residues. V gave up 0 bases and J gave up 6 bases, with 18 bases separating them. This chain's CDR3 is CASSYSRAGSGGNEQFF. Written as DNA, the CDR3 is TGTGCCAGCAGTTACTCGAGAGCAGGGTCGGGCGGCAATGAGCAGTTCTTC.

This clone was recorded a few times. The CDR3 region has the DNA TGCGCCAGCAGAAGGAGCTCCTACGAGCAGTACTTC. As protein: CASRRSSYEQYF. The chain uses TRBV5-1 and TRBJ2-7; D not resolved. Trimming removed 5 bases at V and 0 bases at J, with 6 bases between. This CDR3 has 12 amino acids. Germline loops: CDR1 SGHRS, CDR2 YFSETQ.

The chain links TRBV7-9 to TRBJ2-7, with 8 bases matching TRBD2. The CDR3 runs to 16 residues. CDR1 is SEHNR and CDR2 is FQNEAQ in the germline V gene (reference sequence). The ends lost 2 bases at V and 6 bases at J; junction bases unmatched: 12. CDR3 residues: CASSLNQAGGSGEQYF. The CDR3 DNA sequence: TGTGCCAGCAGCTTAAATCAGGCGGGAGGTTCAGGCGAGCAGTACTTC.

The chain carries TRBV6-5 and TRBJ1-1; D might be TRBD1 (5 bases). This CDR3 is 15 amino acids long. Per germline, CDR1 MNHEY and CDR2 SVGAGI. Trimming removed 7 bases from V and 4 bases from J, with 19 bases in between. The CDR3 DNA reads as TGTGCCAGCACCGAACGGGGGTTGGTGGGCACTGAAGCTTTCTTT. Translating it yields CASTERGLVGTEAFF.

The sample holds a few counts of this clone. The V call is TRBV5-8, the J call TRBJ1-2; TRBD1 matches 9 bases. The germline V gene encodes CDR1 SGHTS and CDR2 YDEGEE. J was trimmed by 7 bases and V by 4 bases; bases with no gene match: 11. CDR3 size: 15 residues. As DNA, the CDR3 is TGTGCCAGCAGCCGGGGGGGACAGGGAAGAGGTGGCTACACCTTC. It translates to CASSRGGQGRGGYTF.

The chain is built from TRBV7-9 and TRBJ1-1; perhaps TRBD1 as D (6 bases). V gave up 5 bases and J gave up 8 bases, with 9 bases separating them. The CDR3 extends over 11 amino acids. Germline lookup yields CDR1 SEHNR and CDR2 FQNEAQ (reference sequence). DNA for the CDR3: TGTGCCAGCAGCCAAAGGGGGGAAGCTTTCTTT. Encoded protein: CASSQRGEAFF.

V usage is TRBV7-6 and J usage is TRBJ2-5; 9 positions agree with TRBD2. The germline V gene has CDR1 SGHVS and CDR2 FNYEAQ. V trimming: 0 bases; J trimming: 4 bases; junction bases outside the gene matches: 6. This CDR3 is built from 16 residues. The CDR3: CASSLAVVAGVETQYF. DNA for the CDR3: TGTGCCAGCAGCTTAGCGGTGGTAGCGGGGGTAGAGACCCAGTACTTC. Full variable domain (rest looked up from reference TRBV7-6 and TRBJ2-5): GAGVSQSPRYKVTKRGQDVALRCDPISGHVSLYWYRQALGQGPEFLTYFNYEAQQDKSGLPNDRFSAERPEGSISTLTIQRTEQRDSAMYRCASSLAVVAGVETQYFGPGTRLLVL.

J is TRBJ2-3 and V is TRBV4-2, with TRBD2 matching over 8 bases. CDR1 is LGHNA, CDR2 YNFKEQ, per germline. The V gene end was trimmed by 0 bases and the J gene end by 3 bases; junction bases not matched to a gene: 5. The CDR3 has 16 amino acids. The CDR3 DNA follows: TGTGCCAGCAGCCAAGAGCCCAGCGGGAGAACAGATACGCAGTATTTT. It codes for CASSQEPSGRTDTQYF.

The gene calls are TRBV28 and TRBJ1-2, with TRBD1 matching over 9 bases. This CDR3 region has 16 residues. With 3 bases clipped from V and 7 bases from J, the junction kept 12 bases outside the gene matches. CDR1 MDHEN and CDR2 SYDVKM come from the germline V gene. CDR3 sequence: CASSFLTGGFGGGYTF. The CDR3 region has the DNA TGTGCCAGCAGTTTTTTGACAGGGGGATTTGGGGGTGGCTACACCTTC.

The chain is built from TRBV2 and TRBJ2-7, with 12 positions matching TRBD2. This CDR3 contains 14 residues. V lost 8 bases, J lost 5 bases, and 7 bases stayed unmatched. Germline loops: CDR1 SNHLY, CDR2 FYNNEI. The CDR3 reads CASAARLAGDEQYF. CDR3 in DNA: TGTGCCAGCGCCGCGAGACTAGCGGGAGACGAGCAGTACTTC.